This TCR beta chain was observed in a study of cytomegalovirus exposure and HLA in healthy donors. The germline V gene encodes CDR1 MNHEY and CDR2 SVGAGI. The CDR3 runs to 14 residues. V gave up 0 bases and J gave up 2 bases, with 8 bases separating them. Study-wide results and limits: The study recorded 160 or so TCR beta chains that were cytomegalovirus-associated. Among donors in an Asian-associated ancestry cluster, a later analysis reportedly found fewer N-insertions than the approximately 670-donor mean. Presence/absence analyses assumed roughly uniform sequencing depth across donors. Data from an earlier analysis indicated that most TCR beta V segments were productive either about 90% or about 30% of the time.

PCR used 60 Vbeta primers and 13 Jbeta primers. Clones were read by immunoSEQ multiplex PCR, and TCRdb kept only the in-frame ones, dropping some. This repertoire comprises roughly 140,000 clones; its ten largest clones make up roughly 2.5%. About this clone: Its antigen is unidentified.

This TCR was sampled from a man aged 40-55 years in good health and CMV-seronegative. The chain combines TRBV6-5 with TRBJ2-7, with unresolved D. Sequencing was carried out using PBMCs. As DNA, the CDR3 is TGTGCCAGCAGTTACTCTAAGTCTACCTACGAGCAGTACTTC. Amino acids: CASSYSKSTYEQYF.